A single sample is the source of the 27 T cell receptor beta chains below, sequenced in a study of blood T cell repertoires in COVID-19. Produced via immunoSEQ multiplex PCR; TCRdb's table is partial and in-frame only. Of 300,000 to 400,000 clones listed, approximately 88% are singletons. Sequenced sample: peripheral blood. The receptors originated from a woman aged 30 to 39 with COVID-19, enrolled during active disease.

The rearrangement links TRBV7-8 to TRBJ1-2, with 9 bases fitting TRBD1. With V trimmed by 5 bases and J by 8 bases, 6 bases remained unmatched. The CDR3 is made up of 13 amino acids. Germline V gene sequence: CDR1 SGHVS, CDR2 FQNEAQ. CDR3 nucleotides: TGTGCCAGCAGCCCGGGGACAGGGTTGGGCTACACCTTC. Translated: CASSPGTGLGYTF.

The chain employs TRBV6-5 and TRBJ2-1; possible D gene TRBD2, 5 bases. V was clipped by 6 bases and J by 8 bases, with 20 bases between them. CDR1 is MNHEY and CDR2 is SVGAGI in the germline V gene. This CDR3 spans 15 amino acids. This CDR3 is CASSIPPGSGDEQFF. CDR3 DNA sequence: TGTGCCAGCAGCATACCCCCGGGCTCCGGGGATGAGCAGTTCTTC.

The chain recombines TRBV28 with TRBJ2-3, with 9 bases matching TRBD1. Germline V gene data show CDR1 as MDHEN and CDR2 as SYDVKM. V dropped 8 bases and J dropped 2; count of bases not matched to a gene: 8. The CDR3 runs to 15 residues. The CDR3 DNA is TGTGCCAGCGCTACCGGGACAGGGTTCACAGATACGCAGTATTTT. It encodes CASATGTGFTDTQYF.

This sequence joins TRBV20-1 and TRBJ1-1, with D perhaps TRBD1 (5 bases). V lost 3 bases and J lost 5, with 10 bases in between. CDR3 length equals 12 residues. CDR1 is DFQATT and CDR2 is SNEGSKA in the germline V gene (reference sequence). The CDR3 is CSASSKGTEAFF. CDR3 DNA sequence: TGCAGTGCTAGTTCCAAGGGGACTGAAGCTTTCTTT.

The chain employs TRBV10-1 and TRBJ1-6; 7 nucleotides agree with TRBD1. V lost 6 bases and J lost 8; bases outside the gene matches: 13. CDR3 size: 16 residues. Germline V CDR1 and CDR2: WNHNN, SYGVQD (reference sequence). CDR3 sequence reads: CASREGQATGYSPLHF. In DNA form, the CDR3 reads TGCGCCAGCAGGGAAGGACAGGCAACGGGGTATTCACCCCTCCACTTT.

This chain uses TRBV5-1 with TRBJ2-1, with D perhaps TRBD2 (6 bases). The germline V and J ends were trimmed by 5 bases and 0 bases, with 9 bases remaining between them. The CDR3 runs 14 residues. Germline CDR1 SGHRS, CDR2 YFSETQ. The CDR3 sequence is CASSAGLSYNEQFF. As DNA, the CDR3 is TGCGCCAGCAGTGCGGGGCTCTCCTACAATGAGCAGTTCTTC.

CDR3 protein: CASSAGTTDQPQHF. For the CDR3, the DNA is TGTGCCAGCAGTGCCGGGACAACTGATCAGCCCCAGCATTTT. V usage is TRBV27 and J usage is TRBJ1-5; TRBD1 is a possible D gene (6 bases). V dropped 5 bases and J dropped 5 bases, with 13 bases sitting between them. Germline values: CDR1 MNHEY, CDR2 SMNVEV (reference sequence). This CDR3 spans 14 amino acids.

The chain carries TRBV5-1 and TRBJ1-5; no definite D call. V was pared by 0 bases and J by 4 bases, with 5 bases between. Germline CDR1 reads SGHRS; CDR2 reads YFSETQ. The CDR3 contains 13 residues. The chain's CDR3 is CASSLAVNQPQHF. The CDR3, as DNA: TGCGCCAGCAGCTTGGCAGTGAATCAGCCCCAGCATTTT.

The chain has TRBV5-6 and TRBJ2-1, with 9 bases lining up with TRBD2. CDR1 and CDR2 from the germline V gene are SGHDT and YYEEEE. The length of the CDR3 is 16 residues. V shed 1 base, J shed 4 bases, and the junction held 6 bases outside the gene matches. Written as DNA, the CDR3 is TGTGCCAGCAGCTTGAAGCGGGGGGTTTTGTACAATGAGCAGTTCTTC. The encoded protein is CASSLKRGVLYNEQFF.

The chain has TRBV5-1 and TRBJ1-1; no clear D gene. CDR3 length: 13 amino acids. V shed 0 bases and J shed 5 bases, with 8 bases lying between them. Germline assignment: CDR1 SGHRS and CDR2 YFSETQ. The CDR3 region is CASSLGGETEAFF. DNA of the CDR3: TGCGCCAGCAGCTTGGGGGGAGAGACTGAAGCTTTCTTT.

As for this clone: One end of the junction fails to match germline, which may point to a read error. The chain is built from TRBV7-9 and TRBJ2-1; 7 nucleotides match TRBD1. Germline V gene sequence: CDR1 SEHNR, CDR2 FQNEAQ (reference sequence). This CDR3 spans 14 amino acids. DNA of the CDR3: TGTGCCAGCAGCCCCAGTGGGACAGTCAATAAGCAGTTCTTC. This codes for CASSPSGTVNKQFF.

This sequence joins TRBV7-9 and TRBJ1-5; D may be TRBD1 (5 bases). V lost 5 bases, J lost 7 bases, and 15 bases lay in between. Germline values: CDR1 SEHNR, CDR2 FQNEAQ (reference sequence). This CDR3 region has 14 residues. Written as DNA, the CDR3 is TGTGCCAGCAGCCCAGACGGGGGGGGACAGCCCCAGCATTTT. Its translation is CASSPDGGGQPQHF.

This clone was observed once. The rearrangement links TRBV7-9 to TRBJ1-1; D might be TRBD1 (5 bases). The V gene's germline CDR1 is SEHNR and CDR2 FQNEAQ (reference sequence). Trimming shortened V by 4 bases and J by 3 bases, and 12 bases separated the two germline ends. CDR3 length equals 14 residues. CDR3 loop: CASSSQGLDTEAFF. The DNA of the CDR3 is TGTGCCAGCAGCTCGCAGGGCCTGGACACTGAAGCTTTCTTT.

The gene calls are TRBV3-1 (or the pseudogene TRBV3-2) and TRBJ2-3; a possible D gene is TRBD2 (6 bases). Trimming removed 1 base at V and 6 bases at J, with 8 bases between. Germline CDR1 LGHDT, CDR2 YNNKEL (reference sequence). The CDR3 length is 13 residues. The CDR3 sequence: CASSQGGDDTQYF. As DNA, the CDR3 is TGTGCCAGCAGCCAAGGCGGGGATGATACGCAGTATTTT.

This clone has just one count. The J gene is TRBJ2-7, the V gene TRBV23-1; D gene uncertain. TRBV23-1 falls under the ORF class, with uncertain function. V was cut by 0 bases and J by 6 bases, with 12 bases left in between. The CDR3 has 14 amino acids. This CDR3 reads CASSQSFDFGEQYF. The CDR3 region has the DNA TGCGCCAGCAGTCAATCCTTTGACTTCGGCGAGCAGTACTTC.

This rearrangement joins TRBV5-6 to TRBJ2-2; D is unresolved. The ends were cut back, 7 bases at V and 1 base at J, with 11 bases in the middle. Germline assignment: CDR1 SGHDT and CDR2 YYEEEE. The CDR3 is made up of 14 amino acids. CDR3 residues: CASSRSLNTGELFF. The CDR3 coding sequence is TGTGCCAGCTCCAGGTCACTGAACACCGGGGAGCTGTTTTTT.

This chain links TRBV6-1 with TRBJ2-7, with a weak D call TRBD2 (7 bases). Germline CDR1 reads MNHNS; CDR2 reads SASEGT. This CDR3 is 14 amino acids long. V was shortened by 3 bases and J by 2 bases, with 11 bases between the two germline ends. The chain's CDR3 is CASSEGRGPYEQYF. CDR3 coding DNA: TGTGCCAGCAGTGAGGGGCGGGGGCCCTACGAGCAGTACTTC.

The genes are TRBV7-2 and TRBJ2-7; a weak D match, TRBD2 (6 bases). The CDR3 is 15 amino acids. V was trimmed by 1 base and J by 2 bases, leaving 12 bases between them. CDR1 and CDR2 (germline): SGHTA, FQGNSA. CDR3 bases: TGTGCCAGCAGCTTAGAAGTAGTAGCGGCCTACGAGCAGTACTTC. Residues: CASSLEVVAAYEQYF.

This clone has only a few counts. The CDR3 sequence: CASSEGASNTEAFF. As DNA, the CDR3 is TGTGCCAGCAGCGAAGGGGCGTCGAACACTGAAGCTTTCTTT. V gene TRBV11-1 combines with J gene TRBJ1-1; TRBD1 might be the D (5 bases). The CDR3 covers 14 residues. CDR1 and CDR2 (germline): SGHAT, FQDESV (reference sequence). Trimming shortened V by 5 bases and J by 1 base, and 11 bases separated the two germline ends.

This clone was recorded a few times. V and J are TRBV6-5 and TRBJ1-1, with 8 bases lining up with TRBD1. Germline CDR1 MNHEY, CDR2 SVGAGI. After removal of 6 bases from V and 7 bases from J, the junction contained 13 bases not matched to a gene. The CDR3 spans 15 residues. The CDR3 region is CASSLHGQGGNEAFF. The CDR3 coding sequence is TGTGCCAGCAGCCTACACGGACAGGGAGGGAATGAAGCTTTCTTT.

The rearrangement links TRBV11-2 to TRBJ1-3; 7 bases map to TRBD1. This CDR3 has 15 residues. Trimming cost V 1 base and J 8 bases; bases outside gene matches: 8. Per the germline V gene, CDR1 is SGHAT and CDR2 is FQNNGV. The chain's CDR3 is CASSLVQGVADTIYF. The DNA for the CDR3 is TGTGCCAGCAGCTTAGTCCAGGGGGTGGCGGACACCATATATTTT.

The chain links TRBV5-4 to TRBJ2-5; D is perhaps TRBD2 (7 bases). This CDR3 spans 18 amino acids. The V gene's germline CDR1 is SGHNT and CDR2 YYREEE (reference sequence). The V and J ends lost 0 bases and 3 bases respectively, with 21 bases between them. CDR3 in amino acids: CASSLDPRIGGRKETQYF. The CDR3 DNA sequence: TGTGCCAGCAGCTTGGACCCCAGAATCGGGGGGCGGAAAGAGACCCAGTACTTC.

This chain uses TRBV7-9 with TRBJ1-2; TRBD1 aligns across 7 bases. The CDR3 extends over 15 amino acids. With V trimmed by 5 bases and J by 2 bases, 8 bases remained unmatched. Germline V gene data show CDR1 as SEHNR and CDR2 as FQNEAQ (reference sequence). The CDR3 region has the DNA TGTGCCAGCAGCCCGTGGACAGGCTCCAACTATGGCTACACCTTC. It specifies CASSPWTGSNYGYTF.

V gene TRBV6-4 combines with J gene TRBJ1-5; perhaps TRBD1 as D (5 bases). CDR1 is MRHNA and CDR2 is SNTAGT in the germline V gene. The CDR3 length is 13 residues. With 3 bases removed from V and 6 bases from J, the gap between germline ends came to 9 bases. Here the CDR3 reads CASSETAGQPQHF. CDR3 bases: TGTGCCAGCAGTGAGACAGCGGGTCAGCCCCAGCATTTT.

The chain has TRBV28 and TRBJ2-3, with no clear D. V was trimmed by 2 bases and J by 0 bases, leaving 9 bases between them. CDR1 MDHEN and CDR2 SYDVKM come from the germline V gene. This CDR3 has 15 residues. CDR3 loop: CASSLTITSTDTQYF. In DNA, the CDR3 is TGTGCCAGCAGTTTAACGATAACTAGCACAGATACGCAGTATTTT.

This rearrangement joins TRBV27 to TRBJ1-5, with D unresolved. Trimming shortened V by 6 bases and J by 3 bases, and 9 bases separated the two germline ends. The length of the CDR3 is 13 residues. Germline lookup yields CDR1 MNHEY and CDR2 SMNVEV (reference sequence). CDR3 DNA: TGTGCCAGCAGCCGGTCCTTCAATCAGCCCCAGCATTTT. Encoded protein: CASSRSFNQPQHF.

J is TRBJ1-1 and V is TRBV6-5; 7 nucleotides match TRBD1. The CDR3 length is 15 residues. Germline-derived CDR1 and CDR2 are MNHEY and SVGAGI. The trim removed 6 bases at V and 10 bases at J, leaving 17 bases unmatched. The CDR3: CASRPPLGQGERAFF. CDR3 nucleotides: TGTGCCAGCAGACCCCCCTTGGGGCAGGGGGAGCGAGCTTTCTTT.